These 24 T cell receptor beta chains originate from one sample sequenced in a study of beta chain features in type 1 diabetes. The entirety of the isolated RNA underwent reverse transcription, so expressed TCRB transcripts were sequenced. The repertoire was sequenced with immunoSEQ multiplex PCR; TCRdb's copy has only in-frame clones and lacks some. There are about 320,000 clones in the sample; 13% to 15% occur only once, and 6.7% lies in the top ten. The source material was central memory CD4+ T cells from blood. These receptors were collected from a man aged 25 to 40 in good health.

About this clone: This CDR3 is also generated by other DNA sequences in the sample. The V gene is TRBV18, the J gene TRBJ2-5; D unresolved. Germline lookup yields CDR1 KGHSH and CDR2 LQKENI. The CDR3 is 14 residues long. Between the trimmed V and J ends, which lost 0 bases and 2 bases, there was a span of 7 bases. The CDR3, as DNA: TGTGCCAGCTCACCACCCACACAGCAAGAGACCCAGTACTTC. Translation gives CASSPPTQQETQYF.

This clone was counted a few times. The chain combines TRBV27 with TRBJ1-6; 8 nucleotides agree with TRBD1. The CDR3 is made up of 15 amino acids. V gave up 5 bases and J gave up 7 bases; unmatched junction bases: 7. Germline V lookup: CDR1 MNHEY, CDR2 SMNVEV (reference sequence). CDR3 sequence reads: CASSLPQGANSPLHF. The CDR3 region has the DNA TGTGCCAGCAGTCTCCCCCAGGGGGCGAATTCACCCCTCCACTTT.

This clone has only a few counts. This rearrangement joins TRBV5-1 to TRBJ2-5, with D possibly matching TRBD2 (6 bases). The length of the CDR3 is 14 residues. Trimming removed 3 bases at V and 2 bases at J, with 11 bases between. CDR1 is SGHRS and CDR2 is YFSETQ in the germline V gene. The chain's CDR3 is CASSSGTQQETQYF. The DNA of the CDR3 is TGCGCCAGCAGCTCCGGGACTCAACAAGAGACCCAGTACTTC.

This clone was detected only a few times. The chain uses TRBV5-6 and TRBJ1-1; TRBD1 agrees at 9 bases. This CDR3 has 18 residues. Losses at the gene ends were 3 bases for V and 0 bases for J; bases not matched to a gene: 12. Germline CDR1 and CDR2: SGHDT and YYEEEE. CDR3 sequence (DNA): TGTGCCAGCAGCTCGGACACAGGGGGCGAACTGATGAACACTGAAGCTTTCTTT. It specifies CASSSDTGGELMNTEAFF. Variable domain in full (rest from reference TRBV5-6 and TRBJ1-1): DAGVTQSPTHLIKTRGQQVTLRCSPKSGHDTVSWYQQALGQGPQFIFQYYEEEERQRGNFPDRFSGHQFPNYSSELNVNALLLGDSALYLCASSSDTGGELMNTEAFFGQGTRLTVV.

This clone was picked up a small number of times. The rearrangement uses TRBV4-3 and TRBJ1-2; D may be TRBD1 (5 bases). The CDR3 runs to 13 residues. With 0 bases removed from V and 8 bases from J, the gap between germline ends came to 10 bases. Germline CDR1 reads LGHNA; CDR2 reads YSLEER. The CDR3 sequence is CASSQDQGYGYTF. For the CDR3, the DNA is TGCGCCAGCAGCCAAGATCAGGGTTACGGCTACACCTTC.

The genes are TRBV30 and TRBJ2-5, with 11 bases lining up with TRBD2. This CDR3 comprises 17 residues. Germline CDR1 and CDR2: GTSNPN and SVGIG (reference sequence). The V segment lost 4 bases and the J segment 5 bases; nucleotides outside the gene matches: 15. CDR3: CAWIGRLAGLGRETQYF. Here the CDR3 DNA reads TGTGCCTGGATAGGGAGACTAGCGGGACTAGGGAGGGAGACCCAGTACTTC.

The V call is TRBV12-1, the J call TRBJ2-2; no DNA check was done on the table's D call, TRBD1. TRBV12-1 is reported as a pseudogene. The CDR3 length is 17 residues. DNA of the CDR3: TGTGCCAGCAGCCCTATCTTAGGGGCCCCGAACACCGGGGAGCTGTTTTTT. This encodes CASSPILGAPNTGELFF.

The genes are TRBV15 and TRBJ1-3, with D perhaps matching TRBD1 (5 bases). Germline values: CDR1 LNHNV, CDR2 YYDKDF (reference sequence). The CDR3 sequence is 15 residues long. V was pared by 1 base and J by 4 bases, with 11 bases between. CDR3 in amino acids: CATSRGGDLGNTIYF. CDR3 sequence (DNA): TGTGCCACCAGCAGAGGAGGGGACCTAGGAAACACCATATATTTT.

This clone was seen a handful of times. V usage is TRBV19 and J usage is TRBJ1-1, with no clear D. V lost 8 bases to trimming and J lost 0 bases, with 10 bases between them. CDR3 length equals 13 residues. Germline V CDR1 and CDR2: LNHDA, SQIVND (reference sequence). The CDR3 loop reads CASGPVVNTEAFF. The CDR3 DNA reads TGTGCCAGTGGCCCCGTAGTGAACACTGAAGCTTTCTTT.

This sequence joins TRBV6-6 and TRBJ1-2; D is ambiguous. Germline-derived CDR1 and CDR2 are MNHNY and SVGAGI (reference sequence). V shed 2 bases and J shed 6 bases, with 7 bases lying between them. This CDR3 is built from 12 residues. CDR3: CASSYGQDGYTF. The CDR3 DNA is TGTGCCAGCAGTTACGGGCAGGATGGCTACACCTTC.

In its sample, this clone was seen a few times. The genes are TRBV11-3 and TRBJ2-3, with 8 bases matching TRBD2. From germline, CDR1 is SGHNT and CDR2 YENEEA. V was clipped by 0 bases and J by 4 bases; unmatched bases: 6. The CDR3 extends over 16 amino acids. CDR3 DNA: TGTGCCAGCAGCTTAGATCCGGGGGGGCCCCCAGATACGCAGTATTTT. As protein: CASSLDPGGPPDTQYF.

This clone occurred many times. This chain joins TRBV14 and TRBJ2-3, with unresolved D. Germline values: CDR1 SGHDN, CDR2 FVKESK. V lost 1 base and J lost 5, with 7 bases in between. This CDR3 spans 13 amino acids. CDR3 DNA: TGTGCCAGCAGCCAAGCGACTGGAGATACGCAGTATTTT. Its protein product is CASSQATGDTQYF.

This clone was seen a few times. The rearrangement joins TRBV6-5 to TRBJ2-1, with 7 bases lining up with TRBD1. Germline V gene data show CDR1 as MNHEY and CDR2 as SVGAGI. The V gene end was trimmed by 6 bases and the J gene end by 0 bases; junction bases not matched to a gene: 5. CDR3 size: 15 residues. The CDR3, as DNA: TGTGCCAGCAGCATACAGGGGAGCTCCTACAATGAGCAGTTCTTC. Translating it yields CASSIQGSSYNEQFF.

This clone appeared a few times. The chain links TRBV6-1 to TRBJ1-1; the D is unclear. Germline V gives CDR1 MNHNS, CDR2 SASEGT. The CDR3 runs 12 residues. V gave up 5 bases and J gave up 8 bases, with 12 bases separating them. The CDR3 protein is CASSSEWEEAFF. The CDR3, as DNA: TGTGCCAGCAGTTCAGAGTGGGAGGAAGCTTTCTTT.

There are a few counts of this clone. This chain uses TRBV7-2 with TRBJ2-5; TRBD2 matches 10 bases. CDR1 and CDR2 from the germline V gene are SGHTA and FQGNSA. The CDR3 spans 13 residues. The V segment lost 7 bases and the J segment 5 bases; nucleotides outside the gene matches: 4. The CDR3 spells CASTGLARETQYF. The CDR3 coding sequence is TGTGCCAGCACGGGACTAGCGAGGGAGACCCAGTACTTC.

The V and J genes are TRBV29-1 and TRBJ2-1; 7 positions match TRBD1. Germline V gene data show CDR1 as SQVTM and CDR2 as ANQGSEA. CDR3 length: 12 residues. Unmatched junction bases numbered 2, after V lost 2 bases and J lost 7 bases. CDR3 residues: CSVEQGENEQFF. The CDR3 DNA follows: TGCAGCGTTGAACAGGGGGAGAATGAGCAGTTCTTC.

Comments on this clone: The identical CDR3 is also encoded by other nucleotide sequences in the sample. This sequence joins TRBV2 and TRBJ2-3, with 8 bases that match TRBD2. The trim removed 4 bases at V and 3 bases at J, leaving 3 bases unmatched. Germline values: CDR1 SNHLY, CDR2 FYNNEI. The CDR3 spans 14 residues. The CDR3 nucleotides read TGTGCCAGCAGTGCGGGCGGGGGGACAGATACGCAGTATTTT. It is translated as CASSAGGGTDTQYF.

The DNA for the CDR3 is TGTGCCAGCAGCCAAGTAGGACTCCCCTACAATGAGCAGTTCTTC. Its protein product is CASSQVGLPYNEQFF. J is TRBJ2-1 and V is TRBV5-6, with a tentative D call TRBD2 (5 bases). The CDR3 has 15 amino acids. Germline CDR1 and CDR2: SGHDT and YYEEEE. The V end was cut by 4 bases, the J end by 2 bases, with 13 bases between.

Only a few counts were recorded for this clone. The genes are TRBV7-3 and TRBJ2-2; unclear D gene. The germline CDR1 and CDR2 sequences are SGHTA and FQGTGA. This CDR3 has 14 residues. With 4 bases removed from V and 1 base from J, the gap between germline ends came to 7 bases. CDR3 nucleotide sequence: TGTGCCAGCAGCTCGTTAAAGAACACCGGGGAGCTGTTTTTT. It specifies CASSSLKNTGELFF.

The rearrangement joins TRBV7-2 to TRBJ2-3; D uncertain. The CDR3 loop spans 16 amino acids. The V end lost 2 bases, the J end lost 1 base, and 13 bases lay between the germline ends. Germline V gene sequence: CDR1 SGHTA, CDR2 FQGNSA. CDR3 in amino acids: CASSLSPDARTDTQYF. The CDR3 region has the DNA TGTGCCAGCAGCTTATCCCCCGATGCCCGCACAGATACGCAGTATTTT. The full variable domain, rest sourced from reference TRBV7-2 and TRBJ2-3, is GAGVSQSPSNKVTEKGKDVELRCDPISGHTALYWYRQSLGQGLEFLIYFQGNSAPDKSGLPSDRFSAERTGGSVSTLTIQRTQQEDSAVYLCASSLSPDARTDTQYFGPGTRLTVL.

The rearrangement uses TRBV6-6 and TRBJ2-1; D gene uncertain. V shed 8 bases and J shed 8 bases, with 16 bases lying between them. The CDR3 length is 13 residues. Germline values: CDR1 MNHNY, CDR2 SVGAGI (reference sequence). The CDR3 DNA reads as TGTGCCAGCTCCAAGACCCCTAGAGATGAGCAGTTCTTC. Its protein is CASSKTPRDEQFF.

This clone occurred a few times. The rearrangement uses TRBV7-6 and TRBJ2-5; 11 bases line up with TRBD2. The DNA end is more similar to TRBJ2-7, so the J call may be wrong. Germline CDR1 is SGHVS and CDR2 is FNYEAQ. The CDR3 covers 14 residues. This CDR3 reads CASSHSGGAYEQYF. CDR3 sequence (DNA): TGTGCCAGCAGCCATAGCGGGGGGGCCTACGAGCAGTACTTC.

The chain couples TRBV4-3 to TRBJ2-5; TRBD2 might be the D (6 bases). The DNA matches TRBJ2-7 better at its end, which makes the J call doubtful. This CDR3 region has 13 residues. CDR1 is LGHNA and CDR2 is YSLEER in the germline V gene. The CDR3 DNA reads TGCGCCAGCAGCGTTGGGCAGGGAGGCGAGCAGTACTTC. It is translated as CASSVGQGGEQYF.

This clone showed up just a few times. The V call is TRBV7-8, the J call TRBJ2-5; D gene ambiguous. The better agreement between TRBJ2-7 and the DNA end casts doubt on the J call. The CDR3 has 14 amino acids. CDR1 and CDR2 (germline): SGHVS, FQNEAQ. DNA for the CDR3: TGTGCCAGCAGCTTAGAGGGTTGGGGCTACGAGCAGTACTTC. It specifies CASSLEGWGYEQYF.